The present T cell receptor beta chain was sequenced within a study of identical twins. General study findings and limits: Cord blood beta clonotypes present at high abundance carried fewer insertions; no such pattern appeared in memory repertoires. Excess sharing by twins proved weaker in beta out-of-frame sequences. Modeled out-of-frame TCR alpha sharing in monozygotic twins fell below observed levels.

There were only healthy Caucasians among the donors. TCRdb processed the 5' RACE reads anew with MiXCR; each CDR3 protein has one entry. The repertoire holds some 660,000 distinct CDR3 sequences, with around 8.3% as singletons. The CDR3 totals 13 residues. With 6 bases removed from V and 6 bases from J, the gap between germline ends came to 12 bases. This clonotype was seen only a few times. No antigen is known for it. Another study also made use of these data, one on yellow fever vaccine responses in identical twins.

This clonotype originated in a woman between 18 and 29 years old in good health. The sequenced sample consisted of PBMCs. This chain links TRBV12-3 or TRBV12-4 with TRBJ2-4, with D possibly TRBD2 on 6 matching bases. CDR3 nucleotides: TGTGCCAGCAGCAGCGGGCCTCCAAACATTCAGTACTTC. Translating it yields CASSSGPPNIQYF.